The clone carrying this T cell receptor (beta chain) appeared many times. Its antigen remains unknown. The data originate from a study of T cells in Graves' hyperthyroidism and ophthalmopathy. Broader study findings: Clonotypes that were expanded in thyroid above 0.001 mostly appeared in blood too.

The CDR3 regions of TCR beta were amplified from RNA transcripts. HTBI primers were employed in a first-round RT-PCR of the TCR CDR3. Each CDR3 protein gets one entry after TCRdb re-called the multiplex PCR reads with MiXCR. The sample has approximately 520,000 distinct CDR3 sequences, less than 25% seen once. From germline, CDR1 is LGHNA and CDR2 YNFKEQ. The CDR3 is made up of 16 amino acids. V was shortened by 0 bases and J by 0 bases, with 12 bases between the two germline ends. The patients, who ranged from 18 to 65 in age, presented with newly diagnosed hyperthyroidism lasting under 2 months. Uncontrolled infection, other autoimmune disease, pregnancy and lactation each barred patients from inclusion. For the diagnoses, clinical symptoms, serum thyroxine and TRAb, thyroid ultrasound and orbital computed tomography were used.

Sequenced input: blood. The rearrangement links TRBV4-2 to TRBJ2-7; D perhaps matches TRBD1 (6 bases). This sequence was found in a man younger than 35 with Graves' hyperthyroidism. CDR3 in DNA: TGTGCCAGCAGCCAAGATGGGGGCAGGAGCTCCTACGAGCAGTACTTC. Amino acids: CASSQDGGRSSYEQYF.